This is a list of T cell receptor beta chains from one sample in a study of T-cell memory formation after mild COVID-19. TCRdb called the 5' RACE reads again in MiXCR, with one record for every CDR3 protein. The data hold some 100,000 distinct CDR3 sequences, with 11% observed a single time. What was sequenced was PBMCs or a T cell subset sorted from them (not recorded which). The receptors stem from a man between 18 and 29 years old who had mild COVID-19 (a few samples of this study predate the infection). Cell type and time point are not known. CDR3s include the opening cysteine and the closing phenylalanine or tryptophan. A D gene is named only where the DNA matches it firmly. For some rows the clone size is stated as once, few or many, or as a class when expanded; others skip it.

D: NA
J: TRBJ2-1
size: few
V: TRBV7-3
DNA: TGTGCCAGCAGCGAACCTTCTAATGAGCAGTTCTTC
CDR3: CASSEPSNEQFF

D: TRBD1
J: TRBJ2-7
size: few
V: TRBV6-6
DNA: TGTGCCAGCAGTGCGACAGGGGTCCGCTCCTACGAGCAGTACTTC
CDR3: CASSATGVRSYEQYF

D: TRBD2
J: TRBJ2-7
size: few
V: TRBV7-9
DNA: TGTGCCAGCAGCCCTGGGGGGGTAAAAACCTACGAGCAGTACTTC
CDR3: CASSPGGVKTYEQYF

D: NA
J: TRBJ2-3
size: NA
V: TRBV10-2
DNA: TGCGCCAGCAGTGATTTAGCGGAGAGCACAGATACGCAGTATTTT
CDR3: CASSDLAESTDTQYF

D: TRBD1
J: TRBJ2-4
size: NA
V: TRBV4-1
DNA: TGCGCCAGCGGCCTCGGGACAGGGAAAAACATTCAGTACTTC
CDR3: CASGLGTGKNIQYF

D: NA
J: TRBJ2-5
size: NA
V: TRBV7-9
DNA: TGTGCCAGCAGCCTGCCAGGGAACCAAGAGACCCAGTACTTC
CDR3: CASSLPGNQETQYF

D: NA
J: TRBJ1-3
size: few
V: TRBV6-6
DNA: TGTGCCAGCTCCGGAGGGCCGTCTTCTGGAAACACCATATATTTT
CDR3: CASSGGPSSGNTIYF

D: NA
J: TRBJ2-2
size: NA
V: TRBV10-3
DNA: TGTGCCATCAGTGAGGGGTGGGAGCTGTTTTTT
CDR3: CAISEGWELFF

D: TRBD2
J: TRBJ2-3
size: NA
V: TRBV3-1
DNA: TGTGCCAGCAGCCTAGCGGGGGCAGATACGCAGTATTTT
CDR3: CASSLAGADTQYF

D: NA
J: TRBJ2-5
size: NA
V: TRBV27
DNA: TGTGCCAGCAGGTCCCCTTGGGGGACCCAGTACTTC
CDR3: CASRSPWGTQYF

D: NA
J: TRBJ2-3
size: few
V: TRBV27
DNA: TGTGCCAGCAGTTTAACAGGGCGAGATACGCAGTATTTT
CDR3: CASSLTGRDTQYF

D: TRBD1
J: TRBJ2-7
size: NA
V: TRBV4-1
DNA: TGCGCCAGCAGCCAGATGGGACAGGGGACCTACGAGCAGTACTTC
CDR3: CASSQMGQGTYEQYF

D: TRBD1
J: TRBJ1-4
size: few
V: TRBV4-3
DNA: TGCGCCAGCAGCCAAGGTGGCTGGGAGGGGGCGCCTGAGGAAAAACTGTTTTTT
CDR3: CASSQGGWEGAPEEKLFF

D: NA
J: TRBJ2-3
size: NA
V: TRBV28
DNA: TGTGCCAGCAGTTTAGGGGCTAGCAGGTCAGATACGCAGTATTTT
CDR3: CASSLGASRSDTQYF

D: NA
J: TRBJ1-1
size: NA
V: TRBV12-3/TRBV12-4
DNA: TGTGCCAGCAGTTTTTGGGGAACAGGGAACACTGAAGCTTTCTTT
CDR3: CASSFWGTGNTEAFF

D: NA
J: TRBJ2-1
size: few
V: TRBV4-1
DNA: TGCGCCAGCAGCCGCAACGACGCTGCGAGCTCCTACAATGAGCAGTTCTTC
CDR3: CASSRNDAASSYNEQFF

D: NA
J: TRBJ1-2
size: few
V: TRBV29-1
DNA: TGCAGCGTCGCTGATATAACAGGGCACCCTTTCGGCTATGGCTACACCTTC
CDR3: CSVADITGHPFGYGYTF

D: NA
J: TRBJ2-2
size: few
V: TRBV19
DNA: TGTGCCAGTGCGGAGTTATCGTCCACCGGGGAGCTGTTTTTT
CDR3: CASAELSSTGELFF

D: TRBD1
J: TRBJ1-5
size: NA
V: TRBV20-1
DNA: TGCAGTGCTAGGGACAGGGAAGGGCAGCCCCAGCATTTT
CDR3: CSARDREGQPQHF

D: TRBD2
J: TRBJ2-5
size: few
V: TRBV7-6
DNA: TGTGCCAGCATCCCCGAATTCCGCGGGGGGACGGAGACCCAGTACTTC
CDR3: CASIPEFRGGTETQYF

D: NA
J: TRBJ2-7
size: NA
V: TRBV6-2/TRBV6-3
DNA: TGTGCCAGCAGTCACGGGGGCTCGGAGCAGTACTTC
CDR3: CASSHGGSEQYF

D: TRBD1
J: TRBJ1-5
size: few
V: TRBV4-1
DNA: TGCGCCAGCAGCCGAGACAGGGGGTTACAGCCCCAGCATTTT
CDR3: CASSRDRGLQPQHF

D: TRBD2
J: TRBJ2-1
size: few
V: TRBV19
DNA: TGTGCCAGTAGTAATCCAGCGGGGGGAATCTCCTACAATGAGCAGTTCTTC
CDR3: CASSNPAGGISYNEQFF

D: NA
J: TRBJ2-3
size: many
V: TRBV7-6
DNA: TGTGCCAGCAGCCAGCCCATCTTGGGGGGACCAGATACGCAGTATTTT
CDR3: CASSQPILGGPDTQYF

D: TRBD1
J: TRBJ1-5
size: few
V: TRBV6-2/TRBV6-3
DNA: TGTGCCAGCGCCGCTACAGGGGGCTTCGGCAATCAGCCCCAGCATTTT
CDR3: CASAATGGFGNQPQHF

D: NA
J: TRBJ1-2
size: few
V: TRBV6-5
DNA: TGTGCCAGCAGATATGGCCCAGAAATGAGGGGCTACACCTTC
CDR3: CASRYGPEMRGYTF

D: TRBD1
J: TRBJ2-7
size: few
V: TRBV4-3
DNA: TGCGCCAGCAGCCAAGGGCCGGGGACAGGTTACGAGCAGTACTTC
CDR3: CASSQGPGTGYEQYF

D: NA
J: TRBJ1-1
size: NA
V: TRBV7-9
DNA: TGTGCCAGCAGCTTAGTGTCGGTAGGGGCGAACACTGAAGCTTTCTTT
CDR3: CASSLVSVGANTEAFF

D: NA
J: TRBJ2-3
size: many
V: TRBV5-6
DNA: TGTGCCAGCAGTTCAACCATAGTGGGAACCACAGATACGCAGTATTTT
CDR3: CASSSTIVGTTDTQYF

D: NA
J: TRBJ1-1
size: NA
V: TRBV4-1
DNA: TGCGCCAGCAGCCAAGTCCGGAACAGGGAAGCTTTCTTT
CDR3: CASSQVRNREAFF

D: NA
J: TRBJ2-7
size: few
V: TRBV20-1
DNA: TGCAGTGCTAGAACTCGGGACTCGGGCTACGAGCAGTACTTC
CDR3: CSARTRDSGYEQYF

D: NA
J: TRBJ1-1
size: many
V: TRBV6-2/TRBV6-3
DNA: TGTGCCAGCAGTTACGGTCTAAGCAGTGAAGCTTTCTTT
CDR3: CASSYGLSSEAFF

D: TRBD2
J: TRBJ2-5
size: NA
V: TRBV5-1
DNA: TGCGCCAGCAGCTTGGTGGCGGGGGTGGTGGAGACCCAGTACTTC
CDR3: CASSLVAGVVETQYF

D: NA
J: TRBJ1-2
size: few
V: TRBV6-6
DNA: TGTGCCAGTAGCGGCGACTATGGCTACACCTTC
CDR3: CASSGDYGYTF

D: NA
J: TRBJ2-1
size: few
V: TRBV27
DNA: TGTGCCAGCAGTTCAGGGTACCCTAACAATGAGCAGTTCTTC
CDR3: CASSSGYPNNEQFF

D: NA
J: TRBJ2-4
size: NA
V: TRBV24-1
DNA: TGTGCCACCAGTGCCGCGGGTGCTGGGTGGGCCAAAAACATTCAGTACTTC
CDR3: CATSAAGAGWAKNIQYF

D: NA
J: TRBJ2-6
size: few
V: TRBV9
DNA: TGTGCCAGCAGCGACGATCCCCACGCCTCTGGGGCCAACGTCCTGACTTTC
CDR3: CASSDDPHASGANVLTF

D: NA
J: TRBJ1-2
size: NA
V: TRBV12-3/TRBV12-4
DNA: TGTGCCAGCAGTTTTGACAGAGCCACTAACTATGGCTACACCTTC
CDR3: CASSFDRATNYGYTF

D: NA
J: TRBJ1-2
size: NA
V: TRBV3-1
DNA: TGTGCCAGCAGCACTCGGCGGGCCGTCTGGAGTGGCTACACCTTC
CDR3: CASSTRRAVWSGYTF

D: NA
J: TRBJ1-1
size: NA
V: TRBV11-2
DNA: TGTGCCAGCAGCTTAGCGGGTTTCATAAACACTGAAGCTTTCTTT
CDR3: CASSLAGFINTEAFF

D: NA
J: TRBJ2-5
size: NA
V: TRBV7-9
DNA: TGTGCCAGCACCCTCGGGGAGAATCCGACGGAGACCCAGTACTTC
CDR3: CASTLGENPTETQYF

D: NA
J: TRBJ2-1
size: NA
V: TRBV7-7
DNA: TGTGCCAGCAGCTCTCGAGGTGGGGACCCGCTCCTCTCCTTACACACTGAGCAGTTCTTC
CDR3: CASSSRGGDPLLSLHTEQFF

D: NA
J: TRBJ1-1
size: few
V: TRBV7-2
DNA: TGTGCCAGCAGCTTAGTCCCCTCGACAGCCTTGAACACTGAAGCTTTCTTT
CDR3: CASSLVPSTALNTEAFF